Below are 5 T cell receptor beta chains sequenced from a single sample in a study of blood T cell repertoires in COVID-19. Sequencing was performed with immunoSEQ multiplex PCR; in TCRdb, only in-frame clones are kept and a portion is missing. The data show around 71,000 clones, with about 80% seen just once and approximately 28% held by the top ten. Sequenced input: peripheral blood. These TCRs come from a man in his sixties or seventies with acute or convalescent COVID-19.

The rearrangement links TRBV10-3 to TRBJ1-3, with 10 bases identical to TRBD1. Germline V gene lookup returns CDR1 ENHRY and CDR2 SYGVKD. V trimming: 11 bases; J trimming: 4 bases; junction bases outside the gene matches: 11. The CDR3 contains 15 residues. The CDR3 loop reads CASNDRGLKGNTIYF. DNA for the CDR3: TGTGCCTCCAATGACAGGGGGCTAAAGGGAAACACCATATATTTT.

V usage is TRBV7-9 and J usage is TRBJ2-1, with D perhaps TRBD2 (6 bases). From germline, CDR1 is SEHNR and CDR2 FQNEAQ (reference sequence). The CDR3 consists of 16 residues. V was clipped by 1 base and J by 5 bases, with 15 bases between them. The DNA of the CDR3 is TGTGCCAGCAGCTTAGTCCCCCTCGGGGGAAACAATGAGCAGTTCTTC. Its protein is CASSLVPLGGNNEQFF.

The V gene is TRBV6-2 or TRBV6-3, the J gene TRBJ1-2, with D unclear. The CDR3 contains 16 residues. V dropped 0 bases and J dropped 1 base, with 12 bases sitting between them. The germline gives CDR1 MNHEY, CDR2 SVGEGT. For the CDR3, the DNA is TGTGCCAGCAGTTACTCACTAGGCGAGCTTAACTATGGCTACACCTTC. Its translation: CASSYSLGELNYGYTF.

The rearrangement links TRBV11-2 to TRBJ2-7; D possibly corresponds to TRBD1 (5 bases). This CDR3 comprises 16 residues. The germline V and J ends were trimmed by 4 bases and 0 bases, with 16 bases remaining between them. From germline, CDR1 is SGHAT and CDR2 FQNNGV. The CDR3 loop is CASSSLGGQSSYEQYF. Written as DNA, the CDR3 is TGTGCCAGCAGCTCTCTTGGCGGACAATCCTCCTACGAGCAGTACTTC.

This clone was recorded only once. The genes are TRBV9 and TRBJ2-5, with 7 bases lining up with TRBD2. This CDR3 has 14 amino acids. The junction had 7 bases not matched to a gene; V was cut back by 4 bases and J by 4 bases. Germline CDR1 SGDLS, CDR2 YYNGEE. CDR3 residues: CASSTTGEGETQYF. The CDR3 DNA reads TGTGCCAGCAGCACAACGGGGGAGGGAGAGACCCAGTACTTC.